Listed here are 3 T cell receptor beta chains from one sample, sequenced in a study of cytomegalovirus exposure and HLA in healthy donors. Vbeta (60) and Jbeta (13) primers were used in the PCR. Assay used: immunoSEQ multiplex PCR; TCRdb lists only in-frame clones, some missing. The table shows 100,000 to 150,000 clones, with over 60% occurring only once. The sample comprised PBMCs. The source is a human donor in good health.

V is TRBV19 and J is TRBJ1-3; TRBD1 agrees at 7 bases. J gave up 2 bases and V 6 bases, and 4 bases lay outside the gene matches. The CDR3 spans 14 residues. The germline CDR1 and CDR2 sequences are LNHDA and SQIVND (reference sequence). The DNA of the CDR3 is TGTGCCAGTAGGGTACAGGGGACTGGAAACACCATATATTTT. It is translated as CASRVQGTGNTIYF.

The chain combines TRBV6-1 with TRBJ1-6, with D unclear. With 4 bases removed from V and 8 bases from J, the gap between germline ends came to 9 bases. There are 13 residues in the CDR3. Germline V CDR1 and CDR2: MNHNS, SASEGT. The DNA for the CDR3 is TGTGCCAGCAGTGTGCCGGTCTATTCACCCCTCCACTTT. This sequence encodes CASSVPVYSPLHF.

Remarks on this clone: At the DNA level, this CDR3 is encoded by other sequences in the same sample as well. The V and J genes are TRBV5-6 and TRBJ1-2; 11 nucleotides agree with TRBD1. The trim removed 4 bases at V and 1 base at J, leaving 6 bases unmatched. Germline CDR1 reads SGHDT; CDR2 reads YYEEEE. The CDR3 spans 16 residues. The CDR3 sequence is CASSAEGQGDNYGYTF. CDR3 nucleotide sequence: TGTGCCAGCAGCGCGGAGGGACAGGGGGATAACTATGGCTACACCTTC.